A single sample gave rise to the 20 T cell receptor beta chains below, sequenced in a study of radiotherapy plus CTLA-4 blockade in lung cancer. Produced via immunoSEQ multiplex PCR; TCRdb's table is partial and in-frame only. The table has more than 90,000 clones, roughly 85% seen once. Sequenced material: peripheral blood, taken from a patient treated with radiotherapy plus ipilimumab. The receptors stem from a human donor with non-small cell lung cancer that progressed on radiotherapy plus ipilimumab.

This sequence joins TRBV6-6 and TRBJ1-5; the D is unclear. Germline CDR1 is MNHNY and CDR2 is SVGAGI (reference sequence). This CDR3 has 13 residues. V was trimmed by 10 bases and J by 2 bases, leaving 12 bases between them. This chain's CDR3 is CATGYRGNQPQHF. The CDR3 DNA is TGTGCCACCGGGTATAGGGGCAATCAGCCCCAGCATTTT.

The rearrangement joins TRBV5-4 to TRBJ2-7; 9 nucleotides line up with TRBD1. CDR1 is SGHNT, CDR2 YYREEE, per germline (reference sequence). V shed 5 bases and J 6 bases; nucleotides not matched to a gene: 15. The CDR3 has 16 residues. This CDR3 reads CASSLNRDRVASEQYV. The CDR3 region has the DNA TGTGCCAGCAGTCTTAATCGGGACAGGGTAGCCTCCGAGCAGTACGTC.

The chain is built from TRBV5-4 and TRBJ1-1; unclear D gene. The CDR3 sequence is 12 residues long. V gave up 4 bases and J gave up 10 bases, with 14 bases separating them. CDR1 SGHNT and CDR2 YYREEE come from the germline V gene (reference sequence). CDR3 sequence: CASSLGSFSAFF. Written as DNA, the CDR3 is TGTGCCAGCAGCCTGGGGAGCTTTTCAGCTTTCTTT.

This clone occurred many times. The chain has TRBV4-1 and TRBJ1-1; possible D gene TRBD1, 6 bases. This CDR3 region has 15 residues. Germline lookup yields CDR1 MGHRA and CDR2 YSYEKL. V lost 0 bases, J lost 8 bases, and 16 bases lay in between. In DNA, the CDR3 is TGCGCCAGCAGCCAAGAGCTTAGCAGCAGGGGAGAAGCTTTCTTT. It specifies CASSQELSSRGEAFF.

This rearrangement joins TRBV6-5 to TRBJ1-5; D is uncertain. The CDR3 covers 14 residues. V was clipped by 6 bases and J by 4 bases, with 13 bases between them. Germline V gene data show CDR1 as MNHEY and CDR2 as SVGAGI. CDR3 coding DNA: TGTGCCAGCAGGCAAACTGGCCGGAATCAGCCCCAGCATTTT. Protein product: CASRQTGRNQPQHF.

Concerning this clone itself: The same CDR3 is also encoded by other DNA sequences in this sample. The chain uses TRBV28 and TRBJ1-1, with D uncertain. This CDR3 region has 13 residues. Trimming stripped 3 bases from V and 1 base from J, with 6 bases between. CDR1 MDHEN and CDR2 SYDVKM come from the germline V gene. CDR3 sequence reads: CASSLEGNTEAFF. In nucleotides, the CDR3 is TGTGCCAGCAGTTTGGAGGGGAACACTGAAGCTTTCTTT.

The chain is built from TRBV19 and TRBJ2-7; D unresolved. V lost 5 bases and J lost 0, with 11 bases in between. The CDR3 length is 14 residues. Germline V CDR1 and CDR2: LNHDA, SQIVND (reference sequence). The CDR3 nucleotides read TGTGCCAGTAGTGAGCAAATGGGCTCCTACGAGCAGTACGTC. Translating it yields CASSEQMGSYEQYV.

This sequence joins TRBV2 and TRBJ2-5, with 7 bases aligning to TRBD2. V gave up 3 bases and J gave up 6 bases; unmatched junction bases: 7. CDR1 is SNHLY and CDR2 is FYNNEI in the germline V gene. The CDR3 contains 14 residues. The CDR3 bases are TGTGCCAGCAGTGACCGGCGGGAGTATAAGACCCAGTACTTC. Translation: CASSDRREYKTQYF. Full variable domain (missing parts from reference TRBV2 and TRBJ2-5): EPEVTQTPSHQVTQMGQEVILRCVPISNHLYFYWYRQILGQKVEFLVSFYNNEISEKSEIFDDQFSVERPDGSNFTLKIRSTKLEDSAMYFCASSDRREYKTQYFGPGTRLLVL.

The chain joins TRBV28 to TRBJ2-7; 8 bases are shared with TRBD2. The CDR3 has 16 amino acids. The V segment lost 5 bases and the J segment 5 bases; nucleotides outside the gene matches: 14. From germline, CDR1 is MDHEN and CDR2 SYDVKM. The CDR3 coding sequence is TGTGCCAGCAGTCCCGCTTTTAGCGGGAAGCACGACGAGCAGTACTTC. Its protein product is CASSPAFSGKHDEQYF.

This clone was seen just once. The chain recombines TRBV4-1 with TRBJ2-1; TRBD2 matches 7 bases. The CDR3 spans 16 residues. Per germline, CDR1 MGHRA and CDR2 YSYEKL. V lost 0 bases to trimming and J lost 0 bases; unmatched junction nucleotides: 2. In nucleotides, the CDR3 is TGCGCCAGCAGCCAAGATGCTAGCGGCTCCTACAATGAGCAGTTCTTC. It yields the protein CASSQDASGSYNEQFF.

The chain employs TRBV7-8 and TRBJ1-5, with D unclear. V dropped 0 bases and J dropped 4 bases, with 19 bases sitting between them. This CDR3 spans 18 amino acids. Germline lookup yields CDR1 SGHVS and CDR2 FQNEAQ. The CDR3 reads CASSLARVLETKNQPQHF. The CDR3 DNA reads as TGTGCCAGCAGCTTAGCTAGAGTTCTGGAAACTAAGAATCAGCCCCAGCATTTT.

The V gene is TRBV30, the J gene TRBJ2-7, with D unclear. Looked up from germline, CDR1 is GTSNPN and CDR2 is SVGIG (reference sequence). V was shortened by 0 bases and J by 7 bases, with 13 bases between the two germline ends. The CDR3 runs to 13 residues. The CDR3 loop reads CAWSVVAGGEQYF. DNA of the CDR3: TGTGCCTGGAGTGTAGTTGCAGGTGGAGAGCAGTACTTC.

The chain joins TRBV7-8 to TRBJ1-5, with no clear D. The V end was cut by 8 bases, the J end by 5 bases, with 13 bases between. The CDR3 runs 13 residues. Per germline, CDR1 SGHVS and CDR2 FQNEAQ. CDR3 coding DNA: TGTGCCAGCGGCGAGGGTTACGATCAGCCCCAGCATTTT. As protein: CASGEGYDQPQHF.

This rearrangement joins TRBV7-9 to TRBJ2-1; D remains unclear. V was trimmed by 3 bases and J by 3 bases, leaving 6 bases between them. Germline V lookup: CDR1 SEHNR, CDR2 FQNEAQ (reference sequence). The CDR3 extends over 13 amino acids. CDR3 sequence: CASSLSGYNEQFF. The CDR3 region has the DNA TGTGCCAGCAGCTTGTCTGGCTACAATGAGCAGTTCTTC. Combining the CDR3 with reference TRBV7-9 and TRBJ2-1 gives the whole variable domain DTGVSQNPRHKITKRGQNVTFRCDPISEHNRLYWYRQTLGQGPEFLTYFQNEAQLEKSRLLSDRFSAERPKGSFSTLEIQRTEQGDSAMYLCASSLSGYNEQFFGPGTRLTVL.

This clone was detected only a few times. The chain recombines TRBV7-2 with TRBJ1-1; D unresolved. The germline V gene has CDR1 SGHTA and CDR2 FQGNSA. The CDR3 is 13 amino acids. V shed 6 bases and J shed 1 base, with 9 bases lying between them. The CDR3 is CASRQTRNTEAFF. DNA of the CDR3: TGTGCCAGCAGACAAACGAGGAACACTGAAGCTTTCTTT.

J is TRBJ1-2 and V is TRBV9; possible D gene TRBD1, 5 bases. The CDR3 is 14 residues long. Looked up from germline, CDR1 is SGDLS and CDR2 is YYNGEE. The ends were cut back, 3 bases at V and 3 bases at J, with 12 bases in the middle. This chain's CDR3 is CASSGGGQDYGYTF. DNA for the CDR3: TGTGCCAGCAGCGGCGGGGGTCAGGACTATGGCTACACCTTC.

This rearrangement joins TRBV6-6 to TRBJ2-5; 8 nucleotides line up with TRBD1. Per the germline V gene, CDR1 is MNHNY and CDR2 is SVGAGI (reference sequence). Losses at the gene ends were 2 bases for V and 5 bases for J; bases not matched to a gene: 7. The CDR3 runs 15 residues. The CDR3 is CASSYGTGGFETQYF. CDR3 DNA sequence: TGTGCCAGCAGTTACGGAACAGGGGGATTTGAGACCCAGTACTTC.

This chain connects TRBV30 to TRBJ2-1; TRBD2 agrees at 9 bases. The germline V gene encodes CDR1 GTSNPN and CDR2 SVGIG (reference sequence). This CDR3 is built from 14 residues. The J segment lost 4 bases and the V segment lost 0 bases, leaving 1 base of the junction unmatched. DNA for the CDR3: TGTGCCTGGAGTGTAACTAGCGGGTACAATGAGCAGTTCTTC. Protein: CAWSVTSGYNEQFF.

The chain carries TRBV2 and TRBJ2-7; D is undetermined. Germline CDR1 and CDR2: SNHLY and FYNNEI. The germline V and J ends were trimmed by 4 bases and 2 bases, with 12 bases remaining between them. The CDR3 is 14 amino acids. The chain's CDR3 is CASSVMGEAYEQYV. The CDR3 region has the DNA TGTGCCAGCAGTGTAATGGGCGAGGCCTACGAGCAGTACGTC.

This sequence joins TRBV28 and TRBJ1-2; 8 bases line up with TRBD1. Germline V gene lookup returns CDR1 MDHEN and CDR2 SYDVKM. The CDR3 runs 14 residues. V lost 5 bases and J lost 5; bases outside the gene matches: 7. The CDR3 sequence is CASSAVDRAYGYTF. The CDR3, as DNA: TGTGCCAGCAGTGCGGTGGACAGGGCGTATGGCTACACCTTC.